This TCR beta chain was found in a study of blood T cell repertoires in COVID-19. Per the authors' pipeline: Amplification with reference gene primers provided the estimates of nucleated cell counts. Data came from immunoSEQ multiplex PCR; TCRdb stores just in-frame clones and leaves some out. V and J calls and clone size come straight from that table; D and trimming were deduced from the DNA. The sample has about 380,000 clones; 70% to 90% are singletons. Germline V CDR1 and CDR2: SGHVS, FQNEAQ. This CDR3 region has 13 residues. V was shortened by 1 base and J by 7 bases, with 7 bases between the two germline ends. Participants' own reports of clinical history determined their cohort assignment.

This clonotype was sampled from a woman aged 18-29 years who had recovered from COVID-19. Sample: PBMCs or T cells enriched from blood (not recorded which). The chain joins TRBV7-8 to TRBJ2-2, with no clear D. Here the CDR3 reads CASSLDLNGELFF. The DNA for the CDR3 is TGTGCCAGCAGCTTAGATCTTAACGGGGAGCTGTTTTTT.